This T cell receptor beta chain derives from a study of T cell repertoires in cytomegalovirus infection. Across the whole study: Public TCR beta signatures indicated both CMV infection and matching HLA type.

The CDR3 is 20 amino acids. CDR1 and CDR2 (germline): MNHEY, SVGEGT. Unmatched junction bases numbered 21, after V lost 6 bases and J lost 7 bases. About this clonotype: Its antigen is not known.

Using its own MiXCR run on the reads, TCRdb lists one record per CDR3 protein. The sample comprises fewer than 60,000 distinct CDR3 sequences, about 20% of which are singletons, and around 80% rests with the top ten. The TCR originated in a human donor in good health (CMV status not recorded). Some clones in this sample may be carry-over from other donors' samples. The chain carries TRBV6-2 or TRBV6-3 and TRBJ2-3, with 14 positions matching TRBD2. Specimen: CD8+ T cells from cultured PBMCs, collected from culture after CMV antigen stimulation. The CDR3 bases are TGTGCCAGCAGCCGCGGACTAGCGGGGGGCCAAACGGGGGTATTAAATACGCAGTATTTT. Protein product: CASSRGLAGGQTGVLNTQYF.